This T cell receptor beta chain was found in a study of molecular identifiers for immune sequencing clone quantification. Across the study: Replicates split RNA from about 20,000 or 100,000 naive CD8 cells five ways, and the researchers sequenced four portions.

Trimming stripped 3 bases from V and 1 base from J, with 12 bases between. The CDR3 runs to 16 residues. Per germline, CDR1 MNHNS and CDR2 SASEGT. Between about 19,000 and 1,000,000 sorted cells, with 10%, 30% or 50% RNA, yielded naive CD8 libraries. Sorting recovered naive CD8 T cells on a CD8+CD4-CCR7+CD45RA+ profile. Generation of bulk TCR libraries relied on previously described methods and listed TCR primers. Via MiXCR, TCRdb re-called the PCR reads, giving one row per CDR3 protein. The sample carries 62,000 or so distinct CDR3 sequences, over 15% recorded once. This clonotype was recorded at least ten times.

The chain has TRBV6-1 and TRBJ2-2; perhaps TRBD1 as D (6 bases). Specimen: naive CD8+ T cells from blood, with Jurkat cell RNA spiked in. Described subset: FACS-sorted CD8+CD4-CCR7+CD45RA+ naive T cells. This receptor was obtained from a human donor in good health. Some libraries in this study had Jurkat cell RNA spiked in. The CDR3: CASSDLGQMNTGELFF. The CDR3 nucleotides are TGTGCCAGCAGTGATCTAGGACAGATGAACACCGGGGAGCTGTTTTTT.